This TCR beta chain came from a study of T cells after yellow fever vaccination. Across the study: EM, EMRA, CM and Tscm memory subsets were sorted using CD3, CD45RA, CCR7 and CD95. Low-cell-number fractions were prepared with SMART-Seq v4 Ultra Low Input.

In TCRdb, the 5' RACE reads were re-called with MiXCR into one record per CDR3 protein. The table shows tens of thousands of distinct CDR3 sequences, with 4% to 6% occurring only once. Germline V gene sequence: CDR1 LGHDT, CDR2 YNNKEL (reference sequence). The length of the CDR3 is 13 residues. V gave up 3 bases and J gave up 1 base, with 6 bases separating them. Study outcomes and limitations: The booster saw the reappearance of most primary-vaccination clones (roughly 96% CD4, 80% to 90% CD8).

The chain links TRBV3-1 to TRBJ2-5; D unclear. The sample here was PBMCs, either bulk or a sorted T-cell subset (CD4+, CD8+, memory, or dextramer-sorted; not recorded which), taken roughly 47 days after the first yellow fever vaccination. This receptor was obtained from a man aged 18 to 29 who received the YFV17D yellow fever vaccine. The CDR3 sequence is CASSQQIQETQYF. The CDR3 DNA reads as TGTGCCAGCAGCCAGCAGATCCAAGAGACCCAGTACTTC.